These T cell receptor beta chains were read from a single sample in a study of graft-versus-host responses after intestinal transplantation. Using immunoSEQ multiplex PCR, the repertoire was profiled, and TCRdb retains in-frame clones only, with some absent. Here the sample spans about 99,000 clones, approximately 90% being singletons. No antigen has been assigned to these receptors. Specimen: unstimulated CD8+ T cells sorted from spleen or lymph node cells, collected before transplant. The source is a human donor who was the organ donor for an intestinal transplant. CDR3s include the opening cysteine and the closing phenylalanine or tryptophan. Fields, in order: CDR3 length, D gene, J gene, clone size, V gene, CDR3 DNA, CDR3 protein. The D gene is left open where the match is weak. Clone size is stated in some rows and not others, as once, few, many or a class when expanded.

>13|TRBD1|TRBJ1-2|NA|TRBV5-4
TGTGCCAGCAGCGAGGACAGGGAGGAGTGGAACACCTTC
CASSEDREEWNTF
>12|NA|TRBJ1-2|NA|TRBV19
TGTGCCAGTAGTGAAGGGGGCTATGGCTACACCTTC
CASSEGGYGYTF
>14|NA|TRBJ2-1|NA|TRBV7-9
TGTGCCCTTGAGCCGTGGAGCTCCTACAATGAGCAGTTCTTC
CALEPWSSYNEQFF
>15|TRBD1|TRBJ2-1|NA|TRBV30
TGTGCCTGGAGTACGGACAGGGTGGTGGACAATGAGCAGTTCTTC
CAWSTDRVVDNEQFF
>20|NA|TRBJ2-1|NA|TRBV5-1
TGCGCCAGCAGCTTGTTTTTTTCAGGGGCTCTAGCGGCCTCCTACAATGAGCAGTTCTTC
CASSLFFSGALAASYNEQFF
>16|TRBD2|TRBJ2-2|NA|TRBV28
TGTGCCAGCAGTTTCCCGGGACTAGCGGGACACGGGGAGCTGTTTTTT
CASSFPGLAGHGELFF
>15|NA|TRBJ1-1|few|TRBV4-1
TGCGCCAGCAGCCAAGAGGCCGTCATGAACACTGAAGCTTTCTTT
CASSQEAVMNTEAFF
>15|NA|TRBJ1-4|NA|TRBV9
TGTGCCAGCAGCGTGGCGGGGAGGACTAATGAAAAACTGTTTTTT
CASSVAGRTNEKLFF
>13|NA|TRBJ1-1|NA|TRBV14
TGTGCCAGCAGCCAAGCCTGGAACACTGAAGCTTTCTTT
CASSQAWNTEAFF
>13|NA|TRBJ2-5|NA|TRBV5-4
TGTGCCAGCAGCTCTGAGATCCTCCAGACCCAGTACTTC
CASSSEILQTQYF
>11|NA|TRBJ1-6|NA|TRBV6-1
TGTGCCAGCAGTGACCTGTCACCCCTCCACTTT
CASSDLSPLHF
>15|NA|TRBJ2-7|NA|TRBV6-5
TGTGCCAGCAGTTCCGGACATTCTGGGTTTTACGAGCAGTACTTC
CASSSGHSGFYEQYF
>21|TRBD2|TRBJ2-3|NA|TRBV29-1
TGCAGCACGAAACCGCTCGGACTAGCGGGAGTAAAAGGGTCTAGCACAGATACGCAGTATTTT
CSTKPLGLAGVKGSSTDTQYF
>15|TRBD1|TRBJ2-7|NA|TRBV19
TGTGCCAGTAGCCTGCCGGGACAGGGAATTCAGGAGCAGTACTTC
CASSLPGQGIQEQYF
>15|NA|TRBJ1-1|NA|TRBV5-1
TGCGCCAGCAGCTTGGTCGGGGGATTAAACACTGAAGCTTTCTTT
CASSLVGGLNTEAFF
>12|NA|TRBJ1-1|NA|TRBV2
TGTGCCAGGTGGGACACAATCAACGAAGCTTTCTTT
CARWDTINEAFF
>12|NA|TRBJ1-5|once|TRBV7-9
TGTGCCAGCAGTCCGGGATTCGGGGCCCAGCATTTT
CASSPGFGAQHF
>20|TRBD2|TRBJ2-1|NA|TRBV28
TGTGCCAGCAGTTTAAGGAGCGGGAGTGCGAGGGAACCCTATTACAATGAGCAGTTCTTC
CASSLRSGSAREPYYNEQFF
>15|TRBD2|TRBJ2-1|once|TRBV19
TGTGCCAGTAGTACTAGCGGGGGGGGAGACAATGAGCAGTTCTTC
CASSTSGGGDNEQFF
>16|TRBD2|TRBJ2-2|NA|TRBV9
TGTGCCAGCAGCCCAACTAGCGGCCCCGACACCGGGGAGCTGTTTTTT
CASSPTSGPDTGELFF
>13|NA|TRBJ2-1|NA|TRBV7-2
TGTGCCAGCAGCTTAATTCTAGCAGGTGAGCAGTTCTTC
CASSLILAGEQFF
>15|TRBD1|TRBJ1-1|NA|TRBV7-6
TGTGCCAGCAGCGCGGGACAGGGGTTGAACACTGAAGCTTTCTTT
CASSAGQGLNTEAFF
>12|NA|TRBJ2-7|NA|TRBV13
TGTGCCAGCAGCTTAGCATCCTACGAGCAGTACTTC
CASSLASYEQYF
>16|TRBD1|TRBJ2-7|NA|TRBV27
TGTGCCAGCAGTTTTGTTTATCAGGACAGGCCCTCCGAGCAGTACTTC
CASSFVYQDRPSEQYF
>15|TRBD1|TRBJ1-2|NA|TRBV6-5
TGTGCCAGCAGTTTGAACAGGGGGCTCGGCTATGGCTACACCTTC
CASSLNRGLGYGYTF
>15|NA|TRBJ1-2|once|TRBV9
TGTGCCAGCAGCGTAGACAGGGTAGCTAACTATGGCTACACCTTC
CASSVDRVANYGYTF
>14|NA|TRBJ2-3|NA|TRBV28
TGTGCCAGCAGTTTGGAGTCTAGCACAGATACGCAGTATTTT
CASSLESSTDTQYF
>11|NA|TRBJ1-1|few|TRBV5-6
TGTGCCAGCAGCTTGTACGGACAGTTCTCCTTT
CASSLYGQFSF
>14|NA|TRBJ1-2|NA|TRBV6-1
TGTGCCAGCAGCCGAGGCGGCAGGGTGAGTGGCTACACCTTC
CASSRGGRVSGYTF
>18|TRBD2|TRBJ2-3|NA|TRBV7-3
TGTGCCAGCAGTGACACTACCCTGACTAGCGCCCACACAGATACGCAGTATTTT
CASSDTTLTSAHTDTQYF
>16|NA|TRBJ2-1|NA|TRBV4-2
TGTGCCAGCAGCCAAGGGTACAGCGGGTTATACAATGAGCAGTTCTTC
CASSQGYSGLYNEQFF
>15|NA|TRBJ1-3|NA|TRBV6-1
TGTGCCAGCAGTTTGACAGTTGGCTCTGGAAACACCATATATTTT
CASSLTVGSGNTIYF
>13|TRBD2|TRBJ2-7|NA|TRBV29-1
TGCAGCGTTGAGGGAGGGCAGCTTAACGAGCAGTACTTC
CSVEGGQLNEQYF
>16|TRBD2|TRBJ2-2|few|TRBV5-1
TGCGCCAGCAGCTTGGTTACTAGCGGGAGGGGCAGGAAGCTGTTTTTT
CASSLVTSGRGRKLFF
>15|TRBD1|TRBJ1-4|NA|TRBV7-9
TGTGCCAGCAGCGACTCTGACAGGGCGGATGAAAAACTGTTTTTT
CASSDSDRADEKLFF
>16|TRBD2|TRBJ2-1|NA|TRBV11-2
TGTGCCAGCAGCTTAGCACTAGCGGGAATATACAATGAGCAGTTCTTC
CASSLALAGIYNEQFF
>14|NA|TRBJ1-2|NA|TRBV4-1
TGCGCCAGCAGCCAAGTACGGGGGGAGGGTGGCTACACCTTC
CASSQVRGEGGYTF
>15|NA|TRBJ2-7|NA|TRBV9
TGTGCCAGCAGCGTAGGTAGCGACCACTCCTACGAGCAGTACTTC
CASSVGSDHSYEQYF
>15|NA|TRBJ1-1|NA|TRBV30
TGTGCCTGGAGTGCACACAGTTATATGAACACTGAAGCTTTCTTT
CAWSAHSYMNTEAFF
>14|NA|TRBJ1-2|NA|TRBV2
TGTGCCACCGAGGACAGATTTACTAACTATGGCTACACCTTC
CATEDRFTNYGYTF
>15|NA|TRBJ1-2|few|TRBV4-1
TGCGCCAGCAGCCATGAGGAAGCCTGGCCCTCAGTCTACACCTTC
CASSHEEAWPSVYTF
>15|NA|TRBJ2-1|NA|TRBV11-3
TGTGCCAGCAGCTTTTACGAGGGCTCCTACAATGAGCAGTTCTTC
CASSFYEGSYNEQFF
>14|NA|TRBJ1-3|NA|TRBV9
TGTGCCAGCAGCGTAGGAAGTGGCGGAAACACCATATATTTT
CASSVGSGGNTIYF